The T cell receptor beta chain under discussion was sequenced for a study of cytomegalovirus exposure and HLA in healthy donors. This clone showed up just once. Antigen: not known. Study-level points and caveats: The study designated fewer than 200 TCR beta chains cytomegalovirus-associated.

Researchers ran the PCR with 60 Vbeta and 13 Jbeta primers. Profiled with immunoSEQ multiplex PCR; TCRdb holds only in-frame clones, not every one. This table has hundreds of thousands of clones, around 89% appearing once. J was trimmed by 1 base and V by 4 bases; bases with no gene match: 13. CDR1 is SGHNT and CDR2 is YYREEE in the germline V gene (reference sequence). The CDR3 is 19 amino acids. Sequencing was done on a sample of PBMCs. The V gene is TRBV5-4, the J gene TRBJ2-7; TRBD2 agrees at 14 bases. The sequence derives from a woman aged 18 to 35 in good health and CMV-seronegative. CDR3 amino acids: CASSQAAGTSGRQSYEQYF. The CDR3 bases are TGTGCCAGCAGCCAAGCGGCCGGGACTAGCGGGAGACAGTCCTACGAGCAGTACTTC.